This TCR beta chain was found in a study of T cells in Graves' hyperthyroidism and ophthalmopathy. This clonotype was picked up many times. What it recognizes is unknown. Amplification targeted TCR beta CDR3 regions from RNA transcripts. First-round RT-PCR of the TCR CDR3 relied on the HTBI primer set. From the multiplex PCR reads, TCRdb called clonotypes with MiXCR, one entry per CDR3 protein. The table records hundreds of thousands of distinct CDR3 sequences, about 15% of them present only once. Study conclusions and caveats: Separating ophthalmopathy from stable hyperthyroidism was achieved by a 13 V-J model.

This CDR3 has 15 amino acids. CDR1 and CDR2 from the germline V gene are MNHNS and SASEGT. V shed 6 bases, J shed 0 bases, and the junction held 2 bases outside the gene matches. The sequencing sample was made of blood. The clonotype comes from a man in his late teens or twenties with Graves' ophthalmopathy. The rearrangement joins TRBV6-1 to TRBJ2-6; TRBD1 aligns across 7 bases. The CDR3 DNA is TGTGCCAGCAGGACAGGGTACTCTGGGGCCAACGTCCTGACTTTC. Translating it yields CASRTGYSGANVLTF.